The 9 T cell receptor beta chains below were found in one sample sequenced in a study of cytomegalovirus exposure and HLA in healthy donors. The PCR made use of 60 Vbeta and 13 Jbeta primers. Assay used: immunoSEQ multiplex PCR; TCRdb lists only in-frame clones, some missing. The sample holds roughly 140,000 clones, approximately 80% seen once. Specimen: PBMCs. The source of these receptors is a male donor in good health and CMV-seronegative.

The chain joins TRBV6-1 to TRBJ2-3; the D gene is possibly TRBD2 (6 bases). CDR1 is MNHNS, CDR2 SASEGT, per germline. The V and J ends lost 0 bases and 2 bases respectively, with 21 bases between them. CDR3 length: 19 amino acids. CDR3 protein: CASSEAPTTTSPPTDTQYF. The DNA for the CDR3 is TGTGCCAGCAGTGAAGCGCCCACGACCACTAGCCCCCCCACAGATACGCAGTATTTT.

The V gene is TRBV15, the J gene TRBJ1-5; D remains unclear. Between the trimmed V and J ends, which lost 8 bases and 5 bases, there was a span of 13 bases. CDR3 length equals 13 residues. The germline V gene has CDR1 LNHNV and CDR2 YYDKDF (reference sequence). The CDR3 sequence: CATRERLDQPQHF. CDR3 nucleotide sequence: TGTGCCACCCGAGAGAGACTTGATCAGCCCCAGCATTTT.

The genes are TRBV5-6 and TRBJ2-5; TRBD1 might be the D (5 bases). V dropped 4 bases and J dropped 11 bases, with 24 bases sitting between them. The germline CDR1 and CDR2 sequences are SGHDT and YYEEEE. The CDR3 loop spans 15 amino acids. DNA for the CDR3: TGTGCCAGCAGCCCAGGATCAGGGTCTAAATCCGGGCAGTACTTC. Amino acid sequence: CASSPGSGSKSGQYF.

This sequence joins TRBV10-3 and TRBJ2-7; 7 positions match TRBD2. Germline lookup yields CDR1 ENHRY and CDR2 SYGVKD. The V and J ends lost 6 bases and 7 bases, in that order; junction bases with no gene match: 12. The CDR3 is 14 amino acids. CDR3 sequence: CAIRSSGPPGEQYF. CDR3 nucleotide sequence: TGTGCCATCAGATCTAGCGGTCCCCCGGGGGAGCAGTACTTC.

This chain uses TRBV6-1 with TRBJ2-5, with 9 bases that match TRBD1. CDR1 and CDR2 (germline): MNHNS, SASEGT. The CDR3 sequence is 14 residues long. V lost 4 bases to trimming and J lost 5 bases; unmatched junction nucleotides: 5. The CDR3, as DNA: TGTGCCAGCAGTGTAGACAGGGGGAGGGAGACCCAGTACTTC. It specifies CASSVDRGRETQYF.

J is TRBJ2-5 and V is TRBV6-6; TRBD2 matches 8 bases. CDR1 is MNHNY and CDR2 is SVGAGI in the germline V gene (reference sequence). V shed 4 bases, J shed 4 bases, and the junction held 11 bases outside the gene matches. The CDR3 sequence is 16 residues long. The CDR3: CASSFPLSGNAETQYF. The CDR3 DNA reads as TGTGCCAGCAGTTTCCCCCTTAGCGGGAACGCAGAGACCCAGTACTTC.

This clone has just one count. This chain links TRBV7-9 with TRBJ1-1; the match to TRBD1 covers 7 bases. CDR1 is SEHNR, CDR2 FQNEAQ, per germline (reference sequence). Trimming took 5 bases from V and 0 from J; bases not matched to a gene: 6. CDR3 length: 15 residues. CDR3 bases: TGTGCCAGCAGCACCTGGGACAGTTTGAACACTGAAGCTTTCTTT. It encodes CASSTWDSLNTEAFF.

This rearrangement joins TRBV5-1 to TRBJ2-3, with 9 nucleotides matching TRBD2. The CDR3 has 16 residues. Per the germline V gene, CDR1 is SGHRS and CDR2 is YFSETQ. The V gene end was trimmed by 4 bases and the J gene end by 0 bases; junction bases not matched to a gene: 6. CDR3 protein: CASSPVGTSSTDTQYF. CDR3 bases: TGCGCCAGCAGCCCCGTGGGGACTAGCAGCACAGATACGCAGTATTTT.

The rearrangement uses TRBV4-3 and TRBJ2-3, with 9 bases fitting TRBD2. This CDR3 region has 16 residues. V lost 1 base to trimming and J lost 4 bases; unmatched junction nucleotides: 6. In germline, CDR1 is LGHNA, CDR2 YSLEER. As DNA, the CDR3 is TGCGCCAGCAGCCAAGGGGGTAGCGGGAGCCCAGATACGCAGTATTTT. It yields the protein CASSQGGSGSPDTQYF.